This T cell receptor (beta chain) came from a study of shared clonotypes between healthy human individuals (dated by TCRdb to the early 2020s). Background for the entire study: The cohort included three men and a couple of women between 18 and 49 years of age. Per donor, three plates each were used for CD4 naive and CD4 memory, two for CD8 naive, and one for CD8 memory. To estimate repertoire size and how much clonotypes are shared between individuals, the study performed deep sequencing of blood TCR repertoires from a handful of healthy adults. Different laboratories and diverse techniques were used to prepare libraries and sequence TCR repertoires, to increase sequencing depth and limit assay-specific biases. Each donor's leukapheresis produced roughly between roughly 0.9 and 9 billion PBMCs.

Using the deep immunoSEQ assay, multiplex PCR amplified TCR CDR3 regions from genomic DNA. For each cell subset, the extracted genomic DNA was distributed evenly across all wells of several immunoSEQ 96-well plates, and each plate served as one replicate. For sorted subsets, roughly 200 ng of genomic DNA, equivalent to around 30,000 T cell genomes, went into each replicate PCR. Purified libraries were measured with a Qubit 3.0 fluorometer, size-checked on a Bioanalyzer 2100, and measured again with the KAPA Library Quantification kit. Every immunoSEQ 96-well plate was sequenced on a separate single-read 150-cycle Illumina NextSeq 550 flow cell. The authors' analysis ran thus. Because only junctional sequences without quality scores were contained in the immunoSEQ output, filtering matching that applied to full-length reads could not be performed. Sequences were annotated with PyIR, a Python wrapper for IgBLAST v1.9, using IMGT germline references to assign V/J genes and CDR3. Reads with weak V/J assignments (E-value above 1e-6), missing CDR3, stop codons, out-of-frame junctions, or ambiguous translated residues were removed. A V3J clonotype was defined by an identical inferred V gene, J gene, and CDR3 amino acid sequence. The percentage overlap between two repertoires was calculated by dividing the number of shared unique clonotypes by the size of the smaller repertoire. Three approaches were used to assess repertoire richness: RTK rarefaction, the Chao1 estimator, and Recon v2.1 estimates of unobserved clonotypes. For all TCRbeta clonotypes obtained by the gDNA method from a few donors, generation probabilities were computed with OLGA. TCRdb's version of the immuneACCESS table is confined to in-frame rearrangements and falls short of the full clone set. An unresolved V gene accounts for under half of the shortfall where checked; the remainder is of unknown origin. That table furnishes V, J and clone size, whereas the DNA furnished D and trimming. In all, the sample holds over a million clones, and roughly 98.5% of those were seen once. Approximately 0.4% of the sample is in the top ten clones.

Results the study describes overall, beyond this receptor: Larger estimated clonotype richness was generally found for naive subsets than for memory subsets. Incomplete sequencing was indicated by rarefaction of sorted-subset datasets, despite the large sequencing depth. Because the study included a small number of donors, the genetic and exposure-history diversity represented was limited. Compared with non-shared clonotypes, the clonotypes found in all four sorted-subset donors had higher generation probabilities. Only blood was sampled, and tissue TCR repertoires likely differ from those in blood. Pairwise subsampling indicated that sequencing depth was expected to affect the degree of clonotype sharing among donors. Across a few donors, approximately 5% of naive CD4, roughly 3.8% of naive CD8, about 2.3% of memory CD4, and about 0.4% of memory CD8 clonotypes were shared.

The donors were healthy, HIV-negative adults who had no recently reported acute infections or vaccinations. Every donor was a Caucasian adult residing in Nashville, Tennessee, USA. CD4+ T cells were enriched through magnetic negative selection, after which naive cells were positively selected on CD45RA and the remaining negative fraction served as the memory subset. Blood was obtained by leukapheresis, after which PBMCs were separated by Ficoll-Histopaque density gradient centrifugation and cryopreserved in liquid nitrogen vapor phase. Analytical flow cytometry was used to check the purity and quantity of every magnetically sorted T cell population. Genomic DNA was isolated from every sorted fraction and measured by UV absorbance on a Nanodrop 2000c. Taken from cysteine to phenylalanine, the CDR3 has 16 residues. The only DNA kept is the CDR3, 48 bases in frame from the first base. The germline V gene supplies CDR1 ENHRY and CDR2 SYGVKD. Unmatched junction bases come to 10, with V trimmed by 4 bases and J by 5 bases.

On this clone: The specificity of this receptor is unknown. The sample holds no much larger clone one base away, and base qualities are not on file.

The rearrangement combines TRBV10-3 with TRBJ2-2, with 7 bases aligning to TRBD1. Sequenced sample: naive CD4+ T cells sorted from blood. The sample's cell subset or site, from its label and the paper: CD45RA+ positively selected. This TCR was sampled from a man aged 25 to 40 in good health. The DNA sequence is TGTGCCATCAGTGGGCCCGGGACAGCAAAAACCGGGGAGCTGTTTTTT. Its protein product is CAISGPGTAKTGELFF.